A single sample gave rise to the 19 T cell receptor beta chains below, sequenced in a study of blood T cell repertoires in COVID-19 (dated by TCRdb to 2018 to 2020). Library construction relied on the immunoSEQ multiplex PCR assay. The table was pulled from immuneACCESS by TCRdb, which kept in-frame rearrangements only. Such tables lose some clones; where checked, under half of the loss comes from unresolved V genes, and the rest has no known cause. The sample contains a few hundred thousand clones, 89% of them found a single time. The ten largest make up roughly 5% of the sample. The sequenced material came from peripheral blood. The receptors derive from a woman between 40 and 55 years old who had recovered from COVID-19.

This chain uses TRBV5-7 with TRBJ2-3; TRBD1 matches 8 bases. TRBV5-7 is given ORF status, its function remaining uncertain. The CDR3 spans 15 residues. V was clipped by 4 bases and J by 1 base; unmatched bases: 5. For the CDR3, the DNA is TGTGCCAGCAGCACCTGGGGACAGGGCACAGATACGCAGTATTTT. Amino acids: CASSTWGQGTDTQYF.

This clone was seen more than once but under ten times. The rearrangement links TRBV7-8 to TRBJ1-3, with TRBD1 identical over 8 bases. The trim removed 5 bases at V and 5 bases at J, leaving 5 bases unmatched. There are 14 residues in the CDR3. Per germline, CDR1 SGHVS and CDR2 FQNEAQ. CDR3 region: CASSPDRGRNTIYF. The CDR3 DNA is TGTGCCAGCAGCCCTGACAGGGGAAGAAACACCATATATTTT.

The chain recombines TRBV9 with TRBJ2-7; possibly TRBD1 for D (5 bases). Trimming removed 3 bases at V and 6 bases at J, with 19 bases between. The CDR3 covers 15 residues. In germline, CDR1 is SGDLS, CDR2 YYNGEE. CDR3 nucleotides: TGTGCCAGCAGCGCCATTTCCGTCCAGGGATCCGAGCAGTACTTC. Protein sequence: CASSAISVQGSEQYF.

The chain is built from TRBV6-5 and TRBJ1-1; weak D call: TRBD1 (6 bases). Germline V gives CDR1 MNHEY, CDR2 SVGAGI. Trimming removed 3 bases at V and 0 bases at J, with 11 bases between. CDR3 length equals 15 residues. The CDR3 region is CASSYFDRMNTEAFF. CDR3 DNA: TGTGCCAGCAGTTATTTCGACAGGATGAACACTGAAGCTTTCTTT.

The rearrangement uses TRBV19 and TRBJ2-1; TRBD2 matches at 13 bases. Germline V gene data show CDR1 as LNHDA and CDR2 as SQIVND (reference sequence). Trimming took 1 base from V and 5 from J; bases not matched to a gene: 2. The CDR3 runs 16 residues. The CDR3 DNA reads TGTGCCAGTAGTATAGGACTAGCGGGGGGAAACAATGAGCAGTTCTTC. It codes for CASSIGLAGGNNEQFF.

The rearrangement uses TRBV7-9 and TRBJ2-2; possibly TRBD2 for D (5 bases). The CDR3 runs 14 residues. CDR1 is SEHNR, CDR2 FQNEAQ, per germline (reference sequence). V was trimmed by 3 bases and J by 3 bases, leaving 8 bases between them. The CDR3 DNA is TGTGCCAGCAGCTTCGTGGGAGACACCGGGGAGCTGTTTTTT. Encoded protein: CASSFVGDTGELFF.

The rearrangement links TRBV5-1 to TRBJ1-2; D perhaps matches TRBD1 (6 bases). Trimming stripped 0 bases from V and 8 bases from J, with 11 bases between. The CDR3 runs to 13 residues. From germline, CDR1 is SGHRS and CDR2 YFSETQ. The CDR3: CASSLDRVGGYTF. CDR3 bases: TGCGCCAGCAGCTTGGACAGGGTCGGCGGCTACACCTTC.

V gene TRBV7-9 combines with J gene TRBJ2-4, with 8 nucleotides matching TRBD2. Trimming cost V 5 bases and J 7 bases; bases outside gene matches: 10. This CDR3 comprises 15 residues. Germline V lookup: CDR1 SEHNR, CDR2 FQNEAQ (reference sequence). The CDR3 region has the DNA TGTGCCAGCAGCCAAGGACTAGCACGCGACAACATTCAGTACTTC. This sequence encodes CASSQGLARDNIQYF.

This clone was seen just once. The CDR3 DNA is TGTGCCAGCAGTTCCAGGGTTGAGCAGTACGTC. Protein sequence: CASSSRVEQYV. The chain couples TRBV6-2 or TRBV6-3 to TRBJ2-7; TRBD1 is a possible D gene (5 bases). Trimming shortened V by 4 bases and J by 7 bases, and 8 bases separated the two germline ends. The length of the CDR3 is 11 residues. Per germline, CDR1 MNHEY and CDR2 SVGEGT.

The chain is built from TRBV19 and TRBJ2-1, with 10 bases lining up with TRBD1. The CDR3 has 15 residues. The V segment lost 6 bases and the J segment 8 bases; nucleotides outside the gene matches: 10. Germline values: CDR1 LNHDA, CDR2 SQIVND (reference sequence). DNA of the CDR3: TGTGCCAGTAGCACCGGGACAGGGGCGGACTATGAGCAGTTCTTC. Translation gives CASSTGTGADYEQFF.

The chain carries TRBV18 and TRBJ1-4; 9 nucleotides match TRBD1. Looked up from germline, CDR1 is KGHSH and CDR2 is LQKENI. J was trimmed by 7 bases and V by 0 bases; bases with no gene match: 3. The CDR3 totals 15 residues. CDR3 bases: TGTGCCAGCTCACCACCGGGACAGGGTATTGAAAAACTGTTTTTT. Translation gives CASSPPGQGIEKLFF. Full variable domain (rest looked up from reference TRBV18 and TRBJ1-4): NAGVMQNPRHLVRRRGQEARLRCSPMKGHSHVYWYRQLPEEGLKFMVYLQKENIIDESGMPKERFSAEFPKEGPSILRIQQVVRGDSAAYFCASSPPGQGIEKLFFGSGTQLSVL.

The chain combines TRBV28 with TRBJ2-3; 8 nucleotides line up with TRBD2. Trimming at V came to 7 bases and at J to 4 bases, leaving 7 bases not matched to a gene. Germline CDR1 and CDR2: MDHEN and SYDVKM. The CDR3 spans 14 residues. The CDR3 DNA sequence: TGTGCCAGCACCGCGGGGGGCAGGGCAGATACGCAGTATTTT. The encoded protein is CASTAGGRADTQYF.

This chain connects TRBV19 to TRBJ1-2, with 7 bases matching TRBD1. V was clipped by 7 bases and J by 4 bases; unmatched bases: 12. This CDR3 spans 15 amino acids. Germline-derived CDR1 and CDR2 are LNHDA and SQIVND (reference sequence). CDR3 in amino acids: CASTPGTVNLYGYTF. DNA for the CDR3: TGTGCCAGTACCCCCGGGACAGTTAACCTCTATGGCTACACCTTC.

This clone was found a few times. The rearrangement links TRBV4-2 to TRBJ1-5; perhaps TRBD1 as D (5 bases). The CDR3 length is 16 residues. Per the germline V gene, CDR1 is LGHNA and CDR2 is YNFKEQ. Deletions cut 0 bases from V and 0 bases from J, with 9 bases between. The CDR3 is CASSQEGGASNQPQHF. The DNA of the CDR3 is TGTGCCAGCAGCCAAGAGGGAGGGGCTAGCAATCAGCCCCAGCATTTT.

The J gene is TRBJ2-5, the V gene TRBV5-5; 8 bases map to TRBD2. The CDR3 has 16 residues. V was clipped by 0 bases and J by 2 bases; unmatched bases: 6. Germline lookup yields CDR1 SGHKS and CDR2 YYEKEE (reference sequence). The CDR3 region is CASSLEVSGTQETQYF. In nucleotides, the CDR3 is TGTGCCAGCAGCTTGGAGGTTAGCGGGACTCAAGAGACCCAGTACTTC.

The chain employs TRBV28 and TRBJ2-7; D is perhaps TRBD1 (5 bases). This CDR3 contains 14 residues. Trimming shortened V by 5 bases and J by 5 bases, and 16 bases separated the two germline ends. Germline assignment: CDR1 MDHEN and CDR2 SYDVKM. The CDR3 DNA reads as TGTGCCAGCAGTCACGAACAGGTGTGGGACGAGCAGTACTTC. Encoded protein: CASSHEQVWDEQYF.

J is TRBJ2-5 and V is TRBV15, with 9 bases that match TRBD2. The CDR3 contains 17 residues. Germline assignment: CDR1 LNHNV and CDR2 YYDKDF (reference sequence). J gave up 0 bases and V 3 bases, and 8 bases lay outside the gene matches. The CDR3 sequence: CATSRETSGSYQETQYF. In DNA form, the CDR3 reads TGTGCCACCAGCAGGGAGACTAGCGGATCCTACCAAGAGACCCAGTACTTC.

The J gene is TRBJ2-3, the V gene TRBV30; D might be TRBD1 or TRBD2, each matching 5 bases. The length of the CDR3 is 11 residues. Between the trimmed V and J ends, which lost 8 bases and 3 bases, there was a span of 9 bases. Germline V gene sequence: CDR1 GTSNPN, CDR2 SVGIG (reference sequence). The CDR3 DNA reads TGTGCCGGGACCCATACAGATACGCAGTATTTT. Protein product: CAGTHTDTQYF.

The V and J genes are TRBV6-5 and TRBJ2-1, with D possibly TRBD2 on 6 matching bases. Trimming cost V 11 bases and J 15 bases, with 20 bases left between them. This CDR3 has 11 amino acids. From germline, CDR1 is MNHEY and CDR2 SVGAGI. The CDR3 DNA reads TGTGCCTCGGGGGATCGGACGGGACGGTTCTTC. Translating it yields CASGDRTGRFF.